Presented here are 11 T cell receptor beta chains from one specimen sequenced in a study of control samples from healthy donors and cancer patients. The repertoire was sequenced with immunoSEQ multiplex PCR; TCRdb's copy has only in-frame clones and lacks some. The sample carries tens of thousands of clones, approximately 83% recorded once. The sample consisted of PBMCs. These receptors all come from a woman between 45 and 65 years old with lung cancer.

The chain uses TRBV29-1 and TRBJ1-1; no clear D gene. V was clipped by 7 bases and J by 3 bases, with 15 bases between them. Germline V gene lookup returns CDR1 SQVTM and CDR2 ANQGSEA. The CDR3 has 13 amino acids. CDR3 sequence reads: CSALTDFDTEAFF. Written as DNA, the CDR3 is TGCAGCGCCCTTACAGACTTCGACACTGAAGCTTTCTTT.

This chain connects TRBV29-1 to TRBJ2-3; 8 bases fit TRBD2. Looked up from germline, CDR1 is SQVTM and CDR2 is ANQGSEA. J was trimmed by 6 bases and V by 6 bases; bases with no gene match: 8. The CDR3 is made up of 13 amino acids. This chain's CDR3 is CSVRRGGGDTQYF. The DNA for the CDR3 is TGCAGCGTCCGCCGGGGGGGCGGGGATACGCAGTATTTT.

This chain's CDR3 is CASSKTPATNEKLFF. The CDR3 bases are TGTGCCAGCAGCAAGACCCCTGCAACTAATGAAAAACTGTTTTTT. The chain employs TRBV2 and TRBJ1-4; D unclear. Per the germline V gene, CDR1 is SNHLY and CDR2 is FYNNEI. The CDR3 is made up of 15 amino acids. V was cut by 6 bases and J by 0 bases, with 11 bases left in between.

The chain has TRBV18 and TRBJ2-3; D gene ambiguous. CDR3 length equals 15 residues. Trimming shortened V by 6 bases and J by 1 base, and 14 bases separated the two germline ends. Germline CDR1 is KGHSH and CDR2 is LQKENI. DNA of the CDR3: TGTGCCAGCTCTGATATTGGGATGGGCACAGATACGCAGTATTTT. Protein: CASSDIGMGTDTQYF.

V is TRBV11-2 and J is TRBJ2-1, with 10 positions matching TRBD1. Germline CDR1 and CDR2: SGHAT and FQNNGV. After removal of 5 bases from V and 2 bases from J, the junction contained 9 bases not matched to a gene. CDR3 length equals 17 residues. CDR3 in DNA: TGTGCCAGCAGCCTAACCTTGACAGGGGGCGCCTACAATGAGCAGTTCTTC. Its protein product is CASSLTLTGGAYNEQFF.

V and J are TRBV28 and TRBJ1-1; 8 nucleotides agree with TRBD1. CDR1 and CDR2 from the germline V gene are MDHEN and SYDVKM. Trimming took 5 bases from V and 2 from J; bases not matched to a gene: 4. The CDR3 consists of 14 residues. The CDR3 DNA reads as TGTGCCAGCAGTCTTACAGGGGGTAACACTGAAGCTTTCTTT. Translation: CASSLTGGNTEAFF.

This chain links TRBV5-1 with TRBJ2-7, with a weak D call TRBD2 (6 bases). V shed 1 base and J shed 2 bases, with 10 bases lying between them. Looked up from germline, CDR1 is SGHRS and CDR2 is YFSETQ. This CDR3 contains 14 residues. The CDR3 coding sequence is TGCGCCAGCAGCTTGATAACGGGGGCCTACGAGCAGTACTTC. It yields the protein CASSLITGAYEQYF.

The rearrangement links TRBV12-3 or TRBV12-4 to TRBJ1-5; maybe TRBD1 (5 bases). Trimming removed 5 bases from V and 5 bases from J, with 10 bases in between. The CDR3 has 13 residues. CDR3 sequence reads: CASSLQGHQPQHF. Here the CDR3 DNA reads TGTGCCAGCAGTCTTCAGGGTCATCAGCCCCAGCATTTT.

Here the CDR3 reads CASSQTGEFRYEQYF. The DNA of the CDR3 is TGTGCCAGCAGCCAAACAGGGGAGTTCCGTTACGAGCAGTACTTC. The chain recombines TRBV28 with TRBJ2-7; 7 positions match TRBD1. With V trimmed by 6 bases and J by 4 bases, 12 bases remained unmatched. The CDR3 spans 15 residues. CDR1 is MDHEN and CDR2 is SYDVKM in the germline V gene.

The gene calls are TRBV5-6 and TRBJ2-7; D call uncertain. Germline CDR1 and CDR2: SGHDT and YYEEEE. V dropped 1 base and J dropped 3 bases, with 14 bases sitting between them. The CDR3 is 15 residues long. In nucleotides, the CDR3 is TGTGCCAGCAGCTTGAGGTCCATCCGTAGCTACGAGCAGTACTTC. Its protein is CASSLRSIRSYEQYF.

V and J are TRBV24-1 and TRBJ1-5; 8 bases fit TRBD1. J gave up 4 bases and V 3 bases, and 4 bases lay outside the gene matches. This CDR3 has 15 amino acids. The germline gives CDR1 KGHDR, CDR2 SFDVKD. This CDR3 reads CATSDPDRDNQPQHF. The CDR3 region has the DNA TGTGCCACCAGTGATCCGGACAGGGATAATCAGCCCCAGCATTTT.